The 21 T cell receptor beta chains below were found in one sample sequenced in a study of blood T cell repertoires in COVID-19. TCRdb's table, derived via immunoSEQ multiplex PCR, lists solely in-frame clones and lacks some. The sample carries over 200,000 clones, around nine tenths recorded once. The sequencing sample was made of PBMCs or T cells enriched from blood (not recorded which). Receptor source: a man under 40 who had recovered from COVID-19.

V and J are TRBV7-2 and TRBJ2-1, with TRBD2 matching 9 bases. The trim removed 0 bases at V and 2 bases at J, leaving 2 bases unmatched. Germline CDR1 is SGHTA and CDR2 is FQGNSA. The CDR3 covers 16 residues. This CDR3 reads CASSLAGTSPYNEQFF. CDR3 sequence (DNA): TGTGCCAGCAGCTTAGCTGGGACTAGCCCCTACAATGAGCAGTTCTTC.

The rearrangement uses TRBV10-2 and TRBJ1-5; possibly TRBD1 for D (5 bases). This CDR3 has 15 residues. Germline CDR1 reads WSHSY; CDR2 reads SAAADI. Between the trimmed V and J ends, which lost 3 bases and 2 bases, there was a span of 11 bases. This CDR3 reads CASSDPARGNQPQHF. The CDR3, as DNA: TGCGCCAGCAGTGACCCCGCCAGGGGCAATCAGCCCCAGCATTTT.

This chain links TRBV3-1 (or the pseudogene TRBV3-2) with TRBJ2-7, with 7 bases fitting TRBD1. V was pared by 2 bases and J by 3 bases, with 10 bases of the junction left unmatched. Germline V gene lookup returns CDR1 LGHDT and CDR2 YNNKEL (reference sequence). The CDR3 runs 16 residues. CDR3 nucleotides: TGTGCCAGCAGCCAATTAACATCAAGGGACAGCTACGAGCAGTACTTC. Residues: CASSQLTSRDSYEQYF.

The V call is TRBV5-1, the J call TRBJ2-2; 8 bases are shared with TRBD1. Per germline, CDR1 SGHRS and CDR2 YFSETQ. V lost 5 bases, J lost 2 bases, and 8 bases stayed unmatched. This CDR3 is built from 16 residues. The CDR3 region is CASRSPAGGNTGELFF. The CDR3 bases are TGCGCCAGCAGATCACCGGCAGGGGGCAACACCGGGGAGCTGTTTTTT.

J is TRBJ1-5 and V is TRBV30; tentative D call: TRBD1 (5 bases). The CDR3 is 14 residues long. V shed 2 bases and J shed 0 bases, with 8 bases lying between them. Germline V gives CDR1 GTSNPN, CDR2 SVGIG (reference sequence). This CDR3 reads CAWSWGYSNQPQHF. DNA of the CDR3: TGTGCCTGGAGTTGGGGCTATAGCAATCAGCCCCAGCATTTT.

V gene TRBV11-3 combines with J gene TRBJ2-1, with 8 bases aligning to TRBD2. V was clipped by 4 bases and J by 3 bases; unmatched bases: 5. The CDR3 is 15 residues long. CDR1 and CDR2 from the germline V gene are SGHNT and YENEEA. The CDR3 DNA is TGTGCCAGCAGCTCGGGGGGGTCAGTCTACAATGAGCAGTTCTTC. The encoded protein is CASSSGGSVYNEQFF.

In regard to this clone: In the same sample, other DNA sequences code for this CDR3. The V and J genes are TRBV28 and TRBJ2-5, with D unresolved. Deletions cut 1 base from V and 4 bases from J, with 10 bases between. Per germline, CDR1 MDHEN and CDR2 SYDVKM. The CDR3 length is 14 residues. CDR3 region: CASSLSPRGETQYF. CDR3 DNA: TGTGCCAGCAGTTTATCCCCTCGAGGAGAGACCCAGTACTTC. Supplemented by reference TRBV28 and TRBJ2-5, the full variable domain reads DVKVTQSSRYLVKRTGEKVFLECVQDMDHENMFWYRQDPGLGLRLIYFSYDVKMKEKGDIPEGYSVSREKKERFSLILESASTNQTSMYLCASSLSPRGETQYFGPGTRLLVL.

The gene calls are TRBV4-2 and TRBJ2-1; 8 positions agree with TRBD2. The CDR3 is made up of 14 amino acids. CDR1 and CDR2 from the germline V gene are LGHNA and YNFKEQ. Unmatched junction bases numbered 7, after V lost 0 bases and J lost 12 bases. This chain's CDR3 is CASSQEVRAGGQFF. Here the CDR3 DNA reads TGTGCCAGCAGCCAAGAAGTTCGCGCGGGGGGGCAGTTCTTC.

V is TRBV6-5 and J is TRBJ1-4, with D unresolved. This CDR3 is built from 15 residues. Germline assignment: CDR1 MNHEY and CDR2 SVGAGI. V lost 4 bases and J 0 bases, leaving 9 bases between the germline ends. The CDR3 sequence: CASSFQRATNEKLFF. In DNA, the CDR3 is TGTGCCAGCAGTTTTCAGCGAGCAACTAATGAAAAACTGTTTTTT.

The chain uses TRBV6-6 and TRBJ2-7; the D gene is possibly TRBD2 (6 bases). The CDR3 spans 13 residues. CDR1 and CDR2 from the germline V gene are MNHNY and SVGAGI (reference sequence). Trimming left V 2 bases short and J 4 bases short, with 9 bases between. CDR3 sequence reads: CASSYGLKYEQYF. Written as DNA, the CDR3 is TGTGCCAGCAGTTACGGACTAAAATACGAGCAGTACTTC.

The chain employs TRBV5-1 and TRBJ2-5, with unresolved D. This CDR3 spans 14 amino acids. The germline V and J ends were trimmed by 2 bases and 3 bases, with 11 bases remaining between them. From germline, CDR1 is SGHRS and CDR2 YFSETQ. CDR3 protein: CASSFIGGEETQYF. The CDR3 DNA reads as TGCGCCAGCAGCTTTATCGGCGGAGAAGAGACCCAGTACTTC.

The rearrangement joins TRBV7-6 to TRBJ1-1, with D maybe TRBD1 (5 bases). Trimming stripped 1 base from V and 2 bases from J, with 11 bases between. The CDR3 contains 15 residues. Germline CDR1 and CDR2: SGHVS and FNYEAQ. CDR3 DNA sequence: TGTGCCAGCAGCTTAGGTGCGGGGGTTAACACTGAAGCTTTCTTT. Amino acid sequence: CASSLGAGVNTEAFF.

V usage is TRBV12-3 or TRBV12-4 and J usage is TRBJ2-2; possible D gene TRBD2, 5 bases. V was trimmed by 6 bases and J by 5 bases, leaving 7 bases between them. The CDR3 runs to 12 residues. Written as DNA, the CDR3 is TGTGCCAGCAGCACTAGTACCGGGGAGCTGTTTTTT. Translating it yields CASSTSTGELFF.

J is TRBJ2-2 and V is TRBV23-1, with D possibly matching TRBD1 (5 bases). TRBV23-1 is an ORF for which the function is uncertain. V was shortened by 0 bases and J by 8 bases, with 22 bases between the two germline ends. The CDR3 has 18 residues. This CDR3 reads CASSQSKGPLAQPGELFF. CDR3 in DNA: TGCGCCAGCAGTCAATCGAAGGGGCCTCTGGCCCAACCGGGGGAGCTGTTTTTT.

V and J are TRBV27 and TRBJ2-7, with D hard to call. The CDR3 loop spans 14 amino acids. V was pared by 3 bases and J by 6 bases, with 15 bases between. Germline V gene lookup returns CDR1 MNHEY and CDR2 SMNVEV (reference sequence). The CDR3 loop is CASSFGSGSSEQYF. DNA of the CDR3: TGTGCCAGCAGTTTCGGATCAGGTTCATCCGAGCAGTACTTC.

The V call is TRBV19, the J call TRBJ1-5, with TRBD1 matching 7 bases. This CDR3 is built from 14 residues. In germline, CDR1 is LNHDA, CDR2 SQIVND (reference sequence). V was pared by 5 bases and J by 7 bases, with 8 bases of the junction left unmatched. Here the CDR3 reads CASSEKGAGQPQHF. The CDR3 region has the DNA TGTGCCAGTAGTGAGAAGGGGGCAGGGCAGCCCCAGCATTTT.

The rearrangement uses TRBV5-1 and TRBJ2-2; 9 bases match TRBD2. After removal of 1 base from V and 4 bases from J, the junction contained 5 bases not matched to a gene. From germline, CDR1 is SGHRS and CDR2 YFSETQ. The length of the CDR3 is 16 residues. The CDR3 DNA follows: TGCGCCAGCAGCTTGTTGTTAGCGGGAGCCACCGGGGAGCTGTTTTTT. Its translation: CASSLLLAGATGELFF.

The J gene is TRBJ2-1, the V gene TRBV12-5, with D tentatively TRBD1 (5 bases). The germline V and J ends were trimmed by 4 bases and 10 bases, with 14 bases remaining between them. Germline V gene sequence: CDR1 LGHNT, CDR2 FRNRAP. The CDR3 has 13 amino acids. The CDR3 is CASGSAGSLEQFF. In DNA, the CDR3 is TGTGCTAGTGGTTCGGCAGGGTCTCTCGAGCAGTTCTTC. Full variable domain (missing parts from reference TRBV12-5 and TRBJ2-1): DARVTQTPRHKVTEMGQEVTMRCQPILGHNTVFWYRQTMMQGLELLAYFRNRAPLDDSGMPKDRFSAEMPDATLATLKIQPSEPRDSAVYFCASGSAGSLEQFFGPGTRLTVL.

The V and J genes are TRBV6-1 and TRBJ2-7; 8 bases align to TRBD2. The J segment lost 3 bases and the V segment lost 6 bases, leaving 7 bases of the junction unmatched. The CDR3 contains 14 residues. Germline V gives CDR1 MNHNS, CDR2 SASEGT. The CDR3 bases are TGTGCCAGCAGCGGGGTAGCGGGGTACTACGAGCAGTACTTC. Translation gives CASSGVAGYYEQYF.

The V gene is TRBV5-6, the J gene TRBJ1-2, with 7 bases that match TRBD1. The V gene end was trimmed by 2 bases and the J gene end by 7 bases; junction bases not matched to a gene: 5. Germline lookup yields CDR1 SGHDT and CDR2 YYEEEE. The CDR3 has 13 amino acids. The DNA for the CDR3 is TGTGCCAGCAGCTTTGACAGGGAGTCTGGCTACACCTTC. Translation gives CASSFDRESGYTF.

This clone was counted a single time. CDR3 amino acids: CASRRTGSPTNEKLFF. As DNA, the CDR3 is TGTGCCAGCAGACGTACCGGGTCCCCAACTAATGAAAAACTGTTTTTT. The rearrangement joins TRBV13 to TRBJ1-4; no firm D call. The CDR3 has 16 amino acids. Germline V gives CDR1 PRHDT, CDR2 FYEKMQ (reference sequence). Trimming left V 6 bases short and J 0 bases short, with 14 bases between.